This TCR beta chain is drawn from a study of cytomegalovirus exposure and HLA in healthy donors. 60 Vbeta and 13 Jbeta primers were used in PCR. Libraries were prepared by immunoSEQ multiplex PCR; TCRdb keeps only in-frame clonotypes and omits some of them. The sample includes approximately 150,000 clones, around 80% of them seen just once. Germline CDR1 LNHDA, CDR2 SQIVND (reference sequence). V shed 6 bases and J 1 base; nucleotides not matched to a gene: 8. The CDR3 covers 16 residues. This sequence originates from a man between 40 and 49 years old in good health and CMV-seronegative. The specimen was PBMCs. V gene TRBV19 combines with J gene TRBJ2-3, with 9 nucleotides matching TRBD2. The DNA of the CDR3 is TGTGCCAGTAGCCTAGCGGGATCGCAGGGCACAGATACGCAGTATTTT. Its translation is CASSLAGSQGTDTQYF. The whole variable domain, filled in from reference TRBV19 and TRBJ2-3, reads DGGITQSPKYLFRKEGQNVTLSCEQNLNHDAMYWYRQDPGQGLRLIYYSQIVNDFQKGDIAEGYSVSREKKESFPLTVTSAQKNPTAFYLCASSLAGSQGTDTQYFGPGTRLTVL.